The present TCR beta chain was sequenced within a study of technical replicates of blood from a handful of donors. This clone was detected once. Generated by immunoSEQ multiplex PCR, the TCRdb table keeps only in-frame clones and is missing some. In the table there are around 83,000 clones, over 85% of which are singletons. The receptor comes from a human donor in good health. The material sequenced was T cells isolated from PBMCs.

CDR3 DNA sequence: TGTGCCAGCAGCCTGATCACAGGGAATAAGTTCTTC. Its translation: CASSLITGNKFF. The chain combines TRBV5-6 with TRBJ2-1; D is possibly TRBD1 (6 bases). The germline V gene has CDR1 SGHDT and CDR2 YYEEEE. Trimming took off 4 bases at V and 14 bases at J, with 16 bases between the two ends. This CDR3 is 12 amino acids long.